The clone carrying this T cell receptor beta chain was picked up many times. Antigen unknown. Via MiXCR, TCRdb re-called the 5' RACE reads, giving one row per CDR3 protein. The repertoire holds some 320,000 distinct CDR3 sequences, roughly 12% seen once, with approximately 7.5% in the top ten. The entry originates in a study of identical twins. Study-wide results and caveats: Twin pairs' shared out-of-frame alpha sequences were enriched in low generation probability.

These data were also filed under a second study, of yellow fever vaccine responses in identical twins.

Sequencing was carried out using CD8+ T cells sorted from blood. This clonotype was obtained from a woman younger than 30 in good health.

CDR3: CSARDPQATNEKLFF. The CDR3 nucleotides read TGCAGTGCTAGAGATCCCCAGGCAACTAATGAAAAACTGTTTTTT. J is TRBJ1-4 and V is TRBV20-1; no definite D call. The CDR3 runs to 15 residues. V lost 0 bases to trimming and J lost 0 bases, with 8 bases between them. Germline V CDR1 and CDR2: DFQATT, SNEGSKA (reference sequence).